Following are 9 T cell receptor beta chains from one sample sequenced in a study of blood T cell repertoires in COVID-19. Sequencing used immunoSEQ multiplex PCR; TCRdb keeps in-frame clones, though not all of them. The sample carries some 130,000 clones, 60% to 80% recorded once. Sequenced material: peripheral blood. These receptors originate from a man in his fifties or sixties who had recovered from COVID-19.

CDR3 amino acids: CAWSADSANTIYF. The CDR3 region has the DNA TGTGCCTGGAGTGCTGACAGCGCAAACACCATATATTTT. The V gene is TRBV30, the J gene TRBJ1-3; a possible D gene is TRBD1 (5 bases). CDR3 length equals 13 residues. CDR1 GTSNPN and CDR2 SVGIG come from the germline V gene (reference sequence). V dropped 1 base and J dropped 6 bases, with 10 bases sitting between them.

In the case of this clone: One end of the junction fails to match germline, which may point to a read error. CDR3 in DNA: TGCGCCCGCAGCCTGGGGGGGCGGGACAGGGAGTCCTACGAGCAGTACTTC. This translates into CARSLGGRDRESYEQYF. The gene calls are TRBV5-1 and TRBJ2-7; TRBD1 aligns across 9 bases. The germline V gene encodes CDR1 SGHRS and CDR2 YFSETQ. There are 17 residues in the CDR3.

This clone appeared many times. CDR3 residues: CASAYQSGGEQFF. The CDR3 DNA reads TGTGCCAGCGCTTACCAGTCGGGGGGTGAGCAGTTCTTC. This sequence joins TRBV12-3 or TRBV12-4 and TRBJ2-1; TRBD2 aligns across 7 bases. This CDR3 spans 13 amino acids. Trimming at V came to 8 bases and at J to 9 bases, leaving 10 bases not matched to a gene.

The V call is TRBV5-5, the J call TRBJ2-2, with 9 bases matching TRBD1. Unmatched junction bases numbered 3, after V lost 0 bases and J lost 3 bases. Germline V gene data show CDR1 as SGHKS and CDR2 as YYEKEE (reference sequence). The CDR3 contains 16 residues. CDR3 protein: CASSLEGTGYTGELFF. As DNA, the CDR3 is TGTGCCAGCAGCTTGGAGGGGACAGGGTACACCGGGGAGCTGTTTTTT.

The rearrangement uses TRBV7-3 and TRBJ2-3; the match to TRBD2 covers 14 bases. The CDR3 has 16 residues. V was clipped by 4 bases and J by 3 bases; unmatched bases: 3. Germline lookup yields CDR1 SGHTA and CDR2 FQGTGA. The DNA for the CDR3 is TGTGCCAGCAGCTATGGGACTAGCGGGGGAACAGATACGCAGTATTTT. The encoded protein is CASSYGTSGGTDTQYF.

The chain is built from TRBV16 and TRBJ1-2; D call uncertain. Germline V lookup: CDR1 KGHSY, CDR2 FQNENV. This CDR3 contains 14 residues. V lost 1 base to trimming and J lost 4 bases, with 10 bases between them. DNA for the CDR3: TGTGCCAGCAGCCAATGGGGAGGAGGCTATGGCTACACCTTC. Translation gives CASSQWGGGYGYTF.

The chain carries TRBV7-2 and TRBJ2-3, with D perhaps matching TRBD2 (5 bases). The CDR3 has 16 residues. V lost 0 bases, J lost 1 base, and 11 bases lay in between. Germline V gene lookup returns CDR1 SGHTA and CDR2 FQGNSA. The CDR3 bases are TGTGCCAGCAGCTTAGCGTTTGGAGGTGGCACAGATACGCAGTATTTT. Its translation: CASSLAFGGGTDTQYF.

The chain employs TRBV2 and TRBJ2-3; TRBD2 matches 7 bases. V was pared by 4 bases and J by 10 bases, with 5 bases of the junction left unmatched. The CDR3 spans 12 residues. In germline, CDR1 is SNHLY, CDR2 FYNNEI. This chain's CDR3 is CASSGTSAPQYF. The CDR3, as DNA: TGTGCCAGCAGTGGAACTAGCGCTCCGCAGTATTTT.

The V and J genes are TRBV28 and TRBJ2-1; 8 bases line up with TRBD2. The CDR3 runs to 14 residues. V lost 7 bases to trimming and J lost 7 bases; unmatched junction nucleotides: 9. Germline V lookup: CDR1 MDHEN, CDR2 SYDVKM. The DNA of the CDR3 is TGTGCCAGCATCCTCGGGGGGGCAGGGAATGAGCAGTTCTTC. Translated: CASILGGAGNEQFF.